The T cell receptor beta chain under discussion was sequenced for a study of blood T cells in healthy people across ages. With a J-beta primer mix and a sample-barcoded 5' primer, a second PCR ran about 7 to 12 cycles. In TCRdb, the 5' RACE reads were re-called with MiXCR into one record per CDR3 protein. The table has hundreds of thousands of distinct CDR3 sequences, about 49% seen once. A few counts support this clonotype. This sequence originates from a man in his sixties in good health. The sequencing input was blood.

The CDR3 nucleotides read TGTGCCAGCAAGCCGCTAGCGGGAGGGCCTAGGGATGAGCAGTTCTTC. This sequence encodes CASKPLAGGPRDEQFF. V usage is TRBV2 and J usage is TRBJ2-1, with 12 positions matching TRBD2. The CDR3 consists of 16 residues. V trimming: 7 bases; J trimming: 8 bases; junction bases outside the gene matches: 12. The germline V gene has CDR1 SNHLY and CDR2 FYNNEI.